Presented here are 5 T cell receptor beta chains from one specimen sequenced in a study of shared clonotypes between healthy human individuals. The naive CD8 population came from CD45RO-negative cells selected for CCR7, without terminally differentiated effector memory CD45RA+ cells. The protocol was immunoSEQ multiplex PCR, while the TCRdb copy is restricted to in-frame clones and leaves out a portion. The sample has about 2.1 million clones; 90% to 95% are singletons. The sample consisted of naive CD8+ T cells from PBMCs. The receptors originated from a man between 18 and 29 years old in good health. Some clones in this sample may be carry-over from other donors' samples.

The chain couples TRBV2 to TRBJ2-3; 8 bases are shared with TRBD1. The CDR3 totals 13 residues. Germline V gives CDR1 SNHLY, CDR2 FYNNEI. V lost 3 bases to trimming and J lost 12 bases; unmatched junction nucleotides: 8. The CDR3 protein is CASSDPAQGAQYF. The DNA for the CDR3 is TGTGCCAGCAGTGACCCCGCCCAGGGGGCACAGTATTTT.

J is TRBJ2-7 and V is TRBV19, with 9 bases identical to TRBD2. V lost 8 bases, J lost 6 bases, and 11 bases stayed unmatched. The CDR3 runs 14 residues. The germline gives CDR1 LNHDA, CDR2 SQIVND (reference sequence). The CDR3, as DNA: TGTGCCAGTTCCTCTAGCGGGATCAACCTCGAGCAGTACTTC. It codes for CASSSSGINLEQYF.

The chain is built from TRBV6-1 and TRBJ1-5; D not certain. The V and J ends lost 1 base and 6 bases respectively, with 7 bases between them. The CDR3 extends over 13 amino acids. Germline V gene sequence: CDR1 MNHNS, CDR2 SASEGT. The DNA of the CDR3 is TGTGCCAGCAGTGAAGGGGCGGGTCAGCCCCAGCATTTT. It yields the protein CASSEGAGQPQHF.

To note about this clone: The sample holds other DNA sequences that translate to the same CDR3. The chain joins TRBV9 to TRBJ1-1; D might be TRBD1 (5 bases). Germline values: CDR1 SGDLS, CDR2 YYNGEE. The V gene lost 2 bases and the J gene lost 5 bases, with 10 bases spanning the gap. The CDR3 contains 13 residues. The chain's CDR3 is CASSVGGRTEAFF. CDR3 coding DNA: TGTGCCAGCAGCGTTGGGGGTCGGACTGAAGCTTTCTTT.

J is TRBJ1-5 and V is TRBV28; a possible D gene is TRBD1 (5 bases). CDR1 is MDHEN and CDR2 is SYDVKM in the germline V gene. The CDR3 loop spans 15 amino acids. V lost 5 bases, J lost 5 bases, and 16 bases lay in between. CDR3 amino acids: CASSNLGDSHQPQHF. The CDR3 nucleotides read TGTGCCAGCAGTAACTTAGGGGATAGTCATCAGCCCCAGCATTTT.